Listed below are T cell receptor beta chains from one sample, sequenced in a study of T cells in Graves' hyperthyroidism and ophthalmopathy. MiXCR, applied by TCRdb to the multiplex PCR reads, yields one record per CDR3 protein. This repertoire shows 300,000 or so distinct CDR3 sequences, 15% to 20% found once; its top ten account for under 55%. Sequencing input: blood. These receptors originate from a woman aged 50 to 60 with Graves' hyperthyroidism. CDR3s include the opening cysteine and the closing phenylalanine or tryptophan. D genes are given only for firm matches. Clone sizes are given selectively: once, few, many, or a class where the clone is expanded.

CDR3aa | CDR3nt | v_gene | d_gene | abundance | j_gene
CASSEDPGTIEAFF | TGTGCCAGCAGTGAAGATCCGGGTACGATTGAAGCTTTCTTT | TRBV2 | . | . | TRBJ1-1
CASSHFGSNYGYTF | TGTGCCAGCAGCCATTTTGGCTCTAACTATGGCTACACCTTC | TRBV3-1 | . | few | TRBJ1-2
CASSSGQFSYGYTF | TGTGCCAGCTCCTCTGGGCAGTTTTCCTATGGCTACACCTTC | TRBV28 | . | . | TRBJ1-2
CASSYNARETQYF | TGTGCCAGCAGTTACAACGCAAGAGAGACCCAGTACTTC | TRBV6-2/TRBV6-3 | . | many | TRBJ2-5
CASSPRQKGDTEAFF | TGTGCCAGCTCACCCCGACAAAAGGGGGACACTGAAGCTTTCTTT | TRBV18 | . | few | TRBJ1-1
CARHRQGSDTQYF | TGTGCCAGGCATAGACAGGGCTCAGATACGCAGTATTTT | TRBV6-1 | TRBD1 | . | TRBJ2-3
CAWSVGTAEAFF | TGTGCCTGGAGTGTAGGTACAGCCGAAGCTTTCTTT | TRBV30 | . | many | TRBJ1-1
CASSQVPPERDGYTF | TGTGCCAGCAGCCAAGTGCCCCCCGAGAGGGATGGCTACACCTTC | TRBV4-2 | . | . | TRBJ1-2
CATSSGRGYEQYF | TGTGCCACCAGCAGCGGGAGAGGCTACGAGCAGTACTTC | TRBV15 | . | . | TRBJ2-7
CSVLGTGPNIQYF | TGCAGCGTTTTAGGGACAGGGCCAAACATTCAGTACTTC | TRBV29-1 | TRBD1 | few | TRBJ2-4
CASTRTGNTEAFF | TGTGCCAGCACCCGGACGGGGAACACTGAAGCTTTCTTT | TRBV2 | . | many | TRBJ1-1